Only one count was recorded for the clone carrying this TCR beta chain. The antigen remains undetermined. These data come from a study of STAT5B mutations in CD4+ large granular lymphocyte leukemia. Findings and limits, study-wide: Without putative leukemic clones, patient CD4-sorted repertoires remained more clonal than healthy CD4+ repertoires. Data were not HLA-matched across samples.

Some clones are missing from TCRdb's copy, which holds only in-frame ones; the method was immunoSEQ multiplex PCR. The table has 37,000 or so clones, approximately 80% seen once. Sequencing input: CD4+ T cells from blood buffy coats. The clonotype comes from a human donor in good health.

The CDR3 is CAWSAGRGTDTQYF. CDR3 sequence (DNA): TGTGCCTGGAGCGCCGGCAGGGGCACAGATACGCAGTATTTT. This chain joins TRBV30 and TRBJ2-3; a weak D match, TRBD1 (5 bases). The CDR3 contains 14 residues. Trimming took off 3 bases at V and 1 base at J, with 11 bases between the two ends. Per germline, CDR1 GTSNPN and CDR2 SVGIG (reference sequence).